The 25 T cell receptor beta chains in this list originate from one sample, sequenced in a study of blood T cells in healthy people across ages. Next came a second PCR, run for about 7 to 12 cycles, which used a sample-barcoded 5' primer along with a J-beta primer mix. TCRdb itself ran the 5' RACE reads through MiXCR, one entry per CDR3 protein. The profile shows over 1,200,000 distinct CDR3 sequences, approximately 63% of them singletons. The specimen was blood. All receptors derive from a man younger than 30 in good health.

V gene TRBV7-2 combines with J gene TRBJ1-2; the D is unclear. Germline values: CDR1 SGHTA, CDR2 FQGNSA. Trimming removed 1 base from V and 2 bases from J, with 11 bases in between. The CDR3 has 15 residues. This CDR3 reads CASSLGLTANYGYTF. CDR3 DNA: TGTGCCAGCAGCTTAGGGCTAACCGCGAACTATGGCTACACCTTC.

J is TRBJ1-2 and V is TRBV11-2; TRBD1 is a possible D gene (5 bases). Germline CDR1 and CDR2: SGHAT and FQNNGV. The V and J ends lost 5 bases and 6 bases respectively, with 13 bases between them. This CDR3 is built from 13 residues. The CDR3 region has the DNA TGTGCCAGCAGCCCCCCGGGCAGGGATGGCTACACCTTC. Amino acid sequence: CASSPPGRDGYTF.

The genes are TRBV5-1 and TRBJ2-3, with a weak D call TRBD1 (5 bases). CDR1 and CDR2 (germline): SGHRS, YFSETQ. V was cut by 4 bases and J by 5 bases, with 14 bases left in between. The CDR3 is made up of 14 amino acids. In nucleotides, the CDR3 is TGCGCCAGCAGCGGGGCCTCCAGGGTAGATACGCAGTATTTT. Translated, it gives CASSGASRVDTQYF.

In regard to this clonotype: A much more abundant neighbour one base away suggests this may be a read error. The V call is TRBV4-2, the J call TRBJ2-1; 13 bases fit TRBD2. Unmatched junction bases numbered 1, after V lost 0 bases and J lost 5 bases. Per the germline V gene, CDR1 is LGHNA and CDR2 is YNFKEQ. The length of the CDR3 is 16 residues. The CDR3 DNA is TGTGCCAGCAGCCAAGATGGGACTAGCGGGAACAATGAGCAGTTCTTC. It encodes CASSQDGTSGNNEQFF.

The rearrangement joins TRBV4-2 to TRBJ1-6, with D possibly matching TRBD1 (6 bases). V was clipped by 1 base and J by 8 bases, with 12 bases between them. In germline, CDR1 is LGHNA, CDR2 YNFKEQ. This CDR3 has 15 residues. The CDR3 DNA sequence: TGTGCCAGCAGCCAAGTAGGGGGAAGTTATTCACCCCTCCACTTT. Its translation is CASSQVGGSYSPLHF.

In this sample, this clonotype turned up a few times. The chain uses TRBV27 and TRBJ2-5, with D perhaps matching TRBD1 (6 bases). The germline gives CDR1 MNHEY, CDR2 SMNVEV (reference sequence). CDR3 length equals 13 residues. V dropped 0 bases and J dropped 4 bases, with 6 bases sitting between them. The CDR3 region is CASSLSRGETQYF. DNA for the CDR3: TGTGCCAGCAGTTTATCCAGGGGAGAGACCCAGTACTTC.

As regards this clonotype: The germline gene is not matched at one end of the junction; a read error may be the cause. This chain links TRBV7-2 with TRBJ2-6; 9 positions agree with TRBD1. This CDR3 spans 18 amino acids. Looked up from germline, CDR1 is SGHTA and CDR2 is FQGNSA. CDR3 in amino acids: CARSSSPQGAGGANVLTF. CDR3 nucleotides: TGTGCCCGCAGCTCCTCCCCACAGGGGGCAGGTGGGGCCAACGTCCTGACTTTC.

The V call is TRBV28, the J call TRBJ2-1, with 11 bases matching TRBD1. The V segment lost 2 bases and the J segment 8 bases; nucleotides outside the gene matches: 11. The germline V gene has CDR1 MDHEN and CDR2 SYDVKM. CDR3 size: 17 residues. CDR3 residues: CASSLMGDRGDFDEQFF. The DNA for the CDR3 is TGTGCCAGCAGTTTAATGGGGGACAGGGGGGATTTCGATGAGCAGTTCTTC.

The CDR3 sequence: CASEPLARTDTQYF. The CDR3 DNA is TGTGCCAGCGAGCCACTAGCGAGGACAGATACGCAGTATTTT. This rearrangement joins TRBV2 to TRBJ2-3; 7 nucleotides match TRBD2. Germline CDR1 and CDR2: SNHLY and FYNNEI. The CDR3 spans 14 residues. Unmatched junction bases numbered 8, after V lost 8 bases and J lost 3 bases.

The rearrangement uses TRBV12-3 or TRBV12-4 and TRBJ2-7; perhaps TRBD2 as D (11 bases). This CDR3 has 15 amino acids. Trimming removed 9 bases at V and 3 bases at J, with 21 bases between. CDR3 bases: TGTGCCAGTAGCGGGGGGGGACAGGGGATCTACGAGCAGTACTTC. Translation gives CASSGGGQGIYEQYF.

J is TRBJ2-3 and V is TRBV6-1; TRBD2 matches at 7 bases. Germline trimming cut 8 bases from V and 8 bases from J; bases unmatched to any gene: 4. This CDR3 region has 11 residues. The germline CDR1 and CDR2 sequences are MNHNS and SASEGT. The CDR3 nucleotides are TGTGCCAGCGGGGAGGGCAGTACGCAGTATTTT. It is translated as CASGEGSTQYF.

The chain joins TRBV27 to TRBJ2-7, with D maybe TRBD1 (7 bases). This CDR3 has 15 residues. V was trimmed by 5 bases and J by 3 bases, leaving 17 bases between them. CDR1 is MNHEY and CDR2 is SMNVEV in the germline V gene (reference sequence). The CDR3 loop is CASSPYTQGGYEQYF. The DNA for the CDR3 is TGTGCCAGCAGTCCCTATACTCAGGGGGGCTACGAGCAGTACTTC.

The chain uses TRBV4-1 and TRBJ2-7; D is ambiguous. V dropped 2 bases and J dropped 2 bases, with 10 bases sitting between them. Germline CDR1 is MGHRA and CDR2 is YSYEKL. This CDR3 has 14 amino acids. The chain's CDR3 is CASSQPDTAYEQYF. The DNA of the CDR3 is TGCGCCAGCAGCCAACCCGACACCGCCTACGAGCAGTACTTC.

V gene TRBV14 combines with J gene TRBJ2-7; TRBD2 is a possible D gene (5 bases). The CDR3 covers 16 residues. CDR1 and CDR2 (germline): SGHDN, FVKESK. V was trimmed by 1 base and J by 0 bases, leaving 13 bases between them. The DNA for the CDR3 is TGTGCCAGCAGCCAAGCGGGATTCCCACTCTCCTACGAGCAGTACTTC. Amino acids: CASSQAGFPLSYEQYF.

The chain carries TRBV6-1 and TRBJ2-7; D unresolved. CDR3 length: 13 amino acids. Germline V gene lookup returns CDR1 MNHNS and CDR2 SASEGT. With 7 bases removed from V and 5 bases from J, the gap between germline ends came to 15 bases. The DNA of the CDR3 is TGTGCCAGCAACCGATGGGGTGAACACGAGCAGTACTTC. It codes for CASNRWGEHEQYF.

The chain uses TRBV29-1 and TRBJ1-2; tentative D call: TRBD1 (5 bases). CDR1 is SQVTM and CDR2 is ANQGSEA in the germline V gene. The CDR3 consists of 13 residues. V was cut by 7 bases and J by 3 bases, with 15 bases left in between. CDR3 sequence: CSAVDRGDYGYTF. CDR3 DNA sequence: TGCAGCGCTGTGGATAGGGGAGACTATGGCTACACCTTC.

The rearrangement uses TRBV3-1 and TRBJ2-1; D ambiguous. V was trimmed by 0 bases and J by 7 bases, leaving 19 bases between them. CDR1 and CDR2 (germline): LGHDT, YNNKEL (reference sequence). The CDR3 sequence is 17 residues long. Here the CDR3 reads CASSQEGAEGIKNEQFF. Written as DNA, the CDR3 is TGTGCCAGCAGCCAAGAGGGTGCGGAAGGGATTAAGAATGAGCAGTTCTTC.

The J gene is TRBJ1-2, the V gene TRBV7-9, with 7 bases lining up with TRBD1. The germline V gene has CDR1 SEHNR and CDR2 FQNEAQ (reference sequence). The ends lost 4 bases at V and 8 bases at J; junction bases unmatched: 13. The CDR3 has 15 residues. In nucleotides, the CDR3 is TGTGCCAGCAGCTCTCCGTGGGGGGACAGAACCGGCTACACCTTC. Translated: CASSSPWGDRTGYTF.

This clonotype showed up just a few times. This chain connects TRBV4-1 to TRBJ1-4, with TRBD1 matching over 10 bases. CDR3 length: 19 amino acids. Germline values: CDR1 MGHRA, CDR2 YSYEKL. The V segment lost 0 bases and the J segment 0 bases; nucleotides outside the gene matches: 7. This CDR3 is CASSQEPGQGLATNEKLFF. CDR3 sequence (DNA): TGCGCCAGCAGCCAAGAGCCGGGACAGGGGCTTGCAACTAATGAAAAACTGTTTTTT.

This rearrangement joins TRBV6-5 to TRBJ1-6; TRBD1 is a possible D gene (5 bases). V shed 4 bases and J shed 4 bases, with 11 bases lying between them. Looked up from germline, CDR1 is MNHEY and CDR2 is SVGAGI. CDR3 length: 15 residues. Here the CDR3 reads CASSSTQGYNSPLHF. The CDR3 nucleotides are TGTGCCAGCAGTTCTACCCAGGGTTATAATTCACCCCTCCACTTT.

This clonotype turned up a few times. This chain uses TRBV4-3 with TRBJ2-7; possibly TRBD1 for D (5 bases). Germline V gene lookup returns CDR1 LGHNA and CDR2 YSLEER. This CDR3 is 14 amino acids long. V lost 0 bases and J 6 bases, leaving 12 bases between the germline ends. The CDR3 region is CASSQESGSLEQYF. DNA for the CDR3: TGCGCCAGCAGCCAAGAGTCAGGGTCCCTCGAGCAGTACTTC.

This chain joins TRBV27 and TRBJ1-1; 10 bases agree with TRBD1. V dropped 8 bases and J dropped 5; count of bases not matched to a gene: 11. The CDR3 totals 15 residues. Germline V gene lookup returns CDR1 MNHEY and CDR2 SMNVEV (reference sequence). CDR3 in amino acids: CASHWWGQGRTEAFF. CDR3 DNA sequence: TGTGCCAGCCACTGGTGGGGACAGGGGCGGACTGAAGCTTTCTTT.

Here the CDR3 DNA reads TGCGCCAGCAGTGTAATGAATGAGCAGTTCTTC. The encoded protein is CASSVMNEQFF. The chain employs TRBV10-2 and TRBJ2-1; D uncertain. Trimming cost V 4 bases and J 7 bases, with 5 bases left between them. CDR3 length equals 11 residues. Germline CDR1 reads WSHSY; CDR2 reads SAAADI.

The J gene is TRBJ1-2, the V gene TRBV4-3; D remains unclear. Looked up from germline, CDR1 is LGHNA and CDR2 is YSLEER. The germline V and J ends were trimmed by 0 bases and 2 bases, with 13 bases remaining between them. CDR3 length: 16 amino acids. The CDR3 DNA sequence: TGCGCCAGCAGCCAAGAATTTTTCGGAGGGAACTATGGCTACACCTTC. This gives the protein CASSQEFFGGNYGYTF.

The CDR3 sequence: CASSLGLAGGPVNEQYF. As DNA, the CDR3 is TGTGCCAGCAGCTTAGGACTAGCGGGAGGGCCGGTGAATGAGCAGTACTTC. The chain links TRBV11-2 to TRBJ2-1, with 14 bases aligning to TRBD2. The J call could be wrong; TRBJ2-7 is a better fit for the DNA end. CDR3 length: 17 amino acids. Germline V gene sequence: CDR1 SGHAT, CDR2 FQNNGV.